This TCR beta chain was captured in a study of cytomegalovirus exposure and HLA in healthy donors. Findings and limits, study-wide: In vitro assays verified that a few CMV-associated chains recognized CMV antigens specifically.

As for this clone: The antigen remains undetermined. A junction boundary mismatches the germline segment, possibly from a read error.

Repertoires were generated with immunoSEQ multiplex PCR, while TCRdb's copy carries only in-frame clones and drops some. The sample shows 70,000 or so clones, roughly 93% of them seen only once. Donors came from a validation cohort of 90 to 150 subjects, distinct from the first 666-subject cohort. Sequencing was carried out using PBMCs. The receptor was isolated from a woman under 30 in good health and CMV-seronegative.

The CDR3 is CASSYYRDSNEQYF. The DNA for the CDR3 is TGTGCCAGCAGTTATTACCGGGACTCCAACGAGCAGTACTTC. This rearrangement joins TRBV6-6 to TRBJ2-7; perhaps TRBD2 as D (6 bases). CDR3 length: 14 amino acids. CDR1 MNHNY and CDR2 SVGAGI come from the germline V gene (reference sequence).